These 20 T cell receptor beta chains came from one sample sequenced in a study of blood T cell repertoires in COVID-19. Assay used: immunoSEQ multiplex PCR; TCRdb lists only in-frame clones, some missing. The data hold around 170,000 clones, with about 86% observed a single time. The specimen sequenced was peripheral blood. These receptors were taken from a man aged 50 to 60 with active or convalescent COVID-19.

The V and J genes are TRBV2 and TRBJ1-6, with no clear D. Trimming removed 7 bases from V and 0 bases from J, with 13 bases in between. This CDR3 is 16 amino acids long. In germline, CDR1 is SNHLY, CDR2 FYNNEI. This chain's CDR3 is CASTGLSSSYNSPLHF. CDR3 nucleotide sequence: TGTGCCAGCACTGGACTATCCAGCTCCTATAATTCACCCCTCCACTTT.

This clone was observed a single time. CDR3 sequence: CSVDPTGKDYGYTF. DNA for the CDR3: TGCAGCGTTGATCCGACAGGGAAGGACTATGGCTACACCTTC. The V call is TRBV29-1, the J call TRBJ1-2; 7 bases align to TRBD1. Trimming at V came to 3 bases and at J to 3 bases, leaving 7 bases not matched to a gene. The CDR3 sequence is 14 residues long. Germline CDR1 and CDR2: SQVTM and ANQGSEA.

The chain recombines TRBV18 with TRBJ1-2; 8 nucleotides align to TRBD1. Per germline, CDR1 KGHSH and CDR2 LQKENI. J lost 6 bases, V lost 3 bases, and 6 bases had no gene match. The CDR3 runs to 14 residues. CDR3 sequence reads: CASSPQGARDGYTF. DNA for the CDR3: TGTGCCAGCTCACCCCAGGGGGCACGGGATGGCTACACCTTC.

The sample holds one count of this clone. The CDR3 region has the DNA TGTGCCAGCAGTCGAGCAGGAAGAAATTCACCCCTCCACTTT. Amino acid sequence: CASSRAGRNSPLHF. The rearrangement uses TRBV6-5 and TRBJ1-6; no firm D call. Trimming shortened V by 5 bases and J by 7 bases, and 12 bases separated the two germline ends. This CDR3 spans 14 amino acids. CDR1 is MNHEY, CDR2 SVGAGI, per germline.

The chain carries TRBV7-2 and TRBJ2-5; D might be TRBD1 (6 bases). The CDR3 has 14 amino acids. Per the germline V gene, CDR1 is SGHTA and CDR2 is FQGNSA. V lost 5 bases to trimming and J lost 2 bases, with 12 bases between them. The CDR3 loop reads CASSPPDRQETQYF. CDR3 coding DNA: TGTGCCAGCAGCCCCCCCGACAGGCAAGAGACCCAGTACTTC.

J is TRBJ1-2 and V is TRBV19; tentatively, D is TRBD1 (5 bases). The CDR3 consists of 12 residues. V was clipped by 5 bases and J by 5 bases, with 9 bases between them. From germline, CDR1 is LNHDA and CDR2 SQIVND (reference sequence). CDR3 nucleotide sequence: TGTGCCAGTAGTTACCGGGGGTATGGCTACACCTTC. The encoded protein is CASSYRGYGYTF.

Concerning this clone itself: Mismatch with germline at one junction end may stem from a read error. The V and J genes are TRBV28 and TRBJ1-3; 11 nucleotides line up with TRBD1. The CDR3 extends over 17 amino acids. Germline loops: CDR1 MDHEN, CDR2 SYDVKM. The CDR3, as DNA: TGTGCCAGCAGTGTATGGGGACAGGGGGAGGCTGGAAACACCATATATTTT. Residues: CASSVWGQGEAGNTIYF.

The chain employs TRBV9 and TRBJ2-1, with 8 bases that match TRBD1. V was clipped by 4 bases and J by 8 bases; unmatched bases: 11. The CDR3 is 15 amino acids. Germline assignment: CDR1 SGDLS and CDR2 YYNGEE. CDR3 bases: TGTGCCAGCAGCAAGGGACAGGCACTCTCGGATGAGCAGTTCTTC. Protein sequence: CASSKGQALSDEQFF.

The V call is TRBV10-3, the J call TRBJ2-6; 13 positions agree with TRBD2. The CDR3 length is 17 residues. The V segment lost 6 bases and the J segment 1 base; nucleotides outside the gene matches: 3. Germline V gene sequence: CDR1 ENHRY, CDR2 SYGVKD. DNA for the CDR3: TGTGCCATCAGGACGACTAGCGGGGGGTCTGGGGCCAACGTCCTGACTTTC. This translates into CAIRTTSGGSGANVLTF.

The rearrangement joins TRBV6-4 to TRBJ2-2; D unresolved. The V gene's germline CDR1 is MRHNA and CDR2 SNTAGT. The V and J ends lost 4 bases and 0 bases respectively, with 6 bases between them. The CDR3 totals 14 residues. CDR3: CASSVESNTGELFF. The CDR3 DNA follows: TGTGCCAGCAGTGTGGAGTCGAACACCGGGGAGCTGTTTTTT.

CDR3 bases: TGTGCCAGTAGTATCGGTGCGGCTAGCGGGGACCAAGAGACCCAGTACTTC. Translating gives CASSIGAASGDQETQYF. The chain combines TRBV19 with TRBJ2-5, with 9 positions matching TRBD2. The CDR3 consists of 17 residues. Looked up from germline, CDR1 is LNHDA and CDR2 is SQIVND (reference sequence). Losses at the gene ends were 3 bases for V and 0 bases for J; bases not matched to a gene: 8.

The chain has TRBV6-6 and TRBJ2-1; 10 nucleotides agree with TRBD2. J lost 4 bases, V lost 7 bases, and 7 bases had no gene match. Germline CDR1 reads MNHNY; CDR2 reads SVGAGI (reference sequence). This CDR3 contains 15 residues. The DNA of the CDR3 is TGTGCCAGCACGGTAGCGGGAGGCCTTTACAATGAGCAGTTCTTC. Translation gives CASTVAGGLYNEQFF.

The genes are TRBV6-6 and TRBJ1-3; tentative D call: TRBD1 (5 bases). The ends were cut back, 1 base at V and 0 bases at J, with 10 bases in the middle. This CDR3 is built from 16 residues. CDR1 and CDR2 from the germline V gene are MNHNY and SVGAGI (reference sequence). The CDR3 protein is CASSYYDSVSGNTIYF. Written as DNA, the CDR3 is TGTGCCAGCAGTTACTATGACAGCGTCTCTGGAAACACCATATATTTT.

The chain couples TRBV18 to TRBJ2-7; TRBD2 is a possible D gene (6 bases). The germline gives CDR1 KGHSH, CDR2 LQKENI. CDR3 length equals 15 residues. V shed 3 bases and J shed 3 bases, with 15 bases lying between them. Here the CDR3 reads CASSPAEGNLYEQYF. DNA of the CDR3: TGTGCCAGCTCACCTGCGGAGGGTAATCTCTACGAGCAGTACTTC. Supplemented by reference TRBV18 and TRBJ2-7, the full variable domain reads NAGVMQNPRHLVRRRGQEARLRCSPMKGHSHVYWYRQLPEEGLKFMVYLQKENIIDESGMPKERFSAEFPKEGPSILRIQQVVRGDSAAYFCASSPAEGNLYEQYFGPGTRLTVT.

The chain links TRBV10-3 to TRBJ1-6, with D possibly being TRBD1 (5 bases). V lost 3 bases to trimming and J lost 6 bases, with 12 bases between them. Germline CDR1 is ENHRY and CDR2 is SYGVKD. The CDR3 runs to 15 residues. DNA for the CDR3: TGTGCCATCAGTGAAGCGACAGTCCCTAATTCACCCCTCCACTTT. Translation: CAISEATVPNSPLHF.

This rearrangement joins TRBV4-3 to TRBJ1-2; no clear D. Between the trimmed V and J ends, which lost 1 base and 2 bases, there was a span of 11 bases. Germline CDR1 and CDR2: LGHNA and YSLEER. This CDR3 is built from 15 residues. The CDR3: CASSQGIRTNYGYTF. DNA for the CDR3: TGCGCCAGCAGCCAAGGAATCAGAACCAACTATGGCTACACCTTC.

The rearrangement joins TRBV7-6 to TRBJ2-1; weak D call: TRBD2 (6 bases). The germline gives CDR1 SGHVS, CDR2 FNYEAQ. This CDR3 has 14 amino acids. Trimming pared 3 bases from V and 4 bases from J, leaving 10 bases between. Here the CDR3 DNA reads TGTGCCAGCAGCTTCGGGACTTCTTACAATGAGCAGTTCTTC. Its translation: CASSFGTSYNEQFF.

The rearrangement uses TRBV28 and TRBJ1-6; the D gene is possibly TRBD1 (6 bases). The CDR3 is 15 residues long. Trimming pared 6 bases from V and 5 bases from J, leaving 14 bases between. The germline gives CDR1 MDHEN, CDR2 SYDVKM. CDR3 sequence reads: CASSRTDSHNSPLHF. The CDR3 DNA follows: TGTGCCAGCAGCAGGACAGATTCTCATAATTCACCCCTCCACTTT.

This chain uses TRBV27 with TRBJ2-1; 12 positions agree with TRBD2. The CDR3 loop spans 16 amino acids. V shed 5 bases and J 8 bases; nucleotides not matched to a gene: 10. Germline CDR1 is MNHEY and CDR2 is SMNVEV (reference sequence). The CDR3 loop is CASSTSTSGSLYEQFF. CDR3 DNA: TGTGCCAGCAGTACCTCGACTAGCGGGAGTCTCTATGAGCAGTTCTTC.

This clone has more than one count but fewer than ten. The chain joins TRBV16 to TRBJ1-6; D is unresolved. Germline V gene lookup returns CDR1 KGHSY and CDR2 FQNENV. Trimming took off 3 bases at V and 7 bases at J, with 10 bases between the two ends. CDR3 size: 14 residues. DNA of the CDR3: TGTGCCAGCAGCCAGCAAGGACTGAATTCACCCCTCCACTTT. It yields the protein CASSQQGLNSPLHF.